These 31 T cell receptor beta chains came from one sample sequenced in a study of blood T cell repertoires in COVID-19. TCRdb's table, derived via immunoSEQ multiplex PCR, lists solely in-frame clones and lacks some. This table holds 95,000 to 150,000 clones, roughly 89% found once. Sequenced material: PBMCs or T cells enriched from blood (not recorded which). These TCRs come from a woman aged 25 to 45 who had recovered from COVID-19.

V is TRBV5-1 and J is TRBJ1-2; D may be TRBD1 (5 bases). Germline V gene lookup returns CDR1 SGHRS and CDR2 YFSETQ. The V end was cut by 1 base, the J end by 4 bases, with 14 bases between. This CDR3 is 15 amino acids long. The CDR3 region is CASSLIWGGGYGYTF. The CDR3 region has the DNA TGCGCCAGCAGCTTGATTTGGGGGGGAGGCTATGGCTACACCTTC.

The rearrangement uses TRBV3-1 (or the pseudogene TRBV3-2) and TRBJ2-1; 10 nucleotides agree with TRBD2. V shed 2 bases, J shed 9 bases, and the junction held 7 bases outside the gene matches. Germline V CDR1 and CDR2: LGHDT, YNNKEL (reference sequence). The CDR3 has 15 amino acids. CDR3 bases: TGTGCCAGCAGCCAACTAGCGGGAGAAGGTAGTGAGCAGTTCTTC. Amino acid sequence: CASSQLAGEGSEQFF.

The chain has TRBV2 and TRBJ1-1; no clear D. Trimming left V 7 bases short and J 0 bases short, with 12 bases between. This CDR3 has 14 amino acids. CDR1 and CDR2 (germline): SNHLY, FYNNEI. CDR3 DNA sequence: TGTGCCAGCAAAGGAGGGCACATGAACACTGAAGCTTTCTTT. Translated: CASKGGHMNTEAFF.

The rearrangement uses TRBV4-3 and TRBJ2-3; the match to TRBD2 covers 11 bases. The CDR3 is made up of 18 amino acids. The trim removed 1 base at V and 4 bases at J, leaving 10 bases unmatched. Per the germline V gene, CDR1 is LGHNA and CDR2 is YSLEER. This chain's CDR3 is CASSQGFNVAGGADTQYF. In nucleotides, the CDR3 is TGCGCCAGCAGCCAAGGATTTAATGTAGCGGGAGGGGCAGATACGCAGTATTTT.

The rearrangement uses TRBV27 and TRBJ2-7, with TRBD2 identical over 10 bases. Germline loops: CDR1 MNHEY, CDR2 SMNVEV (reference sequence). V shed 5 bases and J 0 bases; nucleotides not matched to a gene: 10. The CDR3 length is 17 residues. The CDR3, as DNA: TGTGCCAGCAGTACCAGGACTAGCGGAAGCTACTCCTACGAGCAGTACTTC. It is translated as CASSTRTSGSYSYEQYF.

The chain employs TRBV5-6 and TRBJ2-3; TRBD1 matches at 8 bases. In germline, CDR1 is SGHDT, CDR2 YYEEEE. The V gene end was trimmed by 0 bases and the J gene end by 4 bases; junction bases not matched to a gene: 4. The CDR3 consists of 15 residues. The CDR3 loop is CASSLVTGAADTQYF. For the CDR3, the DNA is TGTGCCAGCAGCTTGGTGACAGGGGCGGCAGATACGCAGTATTTT.

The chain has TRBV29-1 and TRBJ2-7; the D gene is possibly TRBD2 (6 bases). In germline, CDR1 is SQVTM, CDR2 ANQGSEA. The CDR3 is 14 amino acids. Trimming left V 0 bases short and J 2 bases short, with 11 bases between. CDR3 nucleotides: TGCAGCGTTGAAGATCGGGGGAAAACCTACGAGCAGTACTTC. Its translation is CSVEDRGKTYEQYF.

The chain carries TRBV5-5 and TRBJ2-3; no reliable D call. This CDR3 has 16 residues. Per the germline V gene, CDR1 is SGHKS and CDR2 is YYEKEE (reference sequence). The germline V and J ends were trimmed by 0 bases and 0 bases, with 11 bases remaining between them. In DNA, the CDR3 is TGTGCCAGCAGCTTGGGGCAGCGTCTTAGCACAGATACGCAGTATTTT. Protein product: CASSLGQRLSTDTQYF. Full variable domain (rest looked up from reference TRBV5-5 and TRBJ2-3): DAGVTQSPTHLIKTRGQQVTLRCSPISGHKSVSWYQQVLGQGPQFIFQYYEKEERGRGNFPDRFSARQFPNYSSELNVNALLLGDSALYLCASSLGQRLSTDTQYFGPGTRLTVL.

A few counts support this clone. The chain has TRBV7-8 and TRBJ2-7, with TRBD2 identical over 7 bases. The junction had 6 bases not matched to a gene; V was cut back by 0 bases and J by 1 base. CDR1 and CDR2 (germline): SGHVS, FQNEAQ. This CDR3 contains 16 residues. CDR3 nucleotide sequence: TGTGCCAGCAGCTTAGCGTTGGCGGGAGCATCCTACGAGCAGTACTTC. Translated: CASSLALAGASYEQYF.

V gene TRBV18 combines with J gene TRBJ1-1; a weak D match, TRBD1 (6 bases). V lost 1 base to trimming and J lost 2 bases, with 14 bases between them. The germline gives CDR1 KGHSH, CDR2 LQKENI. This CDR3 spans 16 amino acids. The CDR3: CASSPQYGQSNTEAFF. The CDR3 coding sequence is TGTGCCAGCTCACCACAGTACGGACAGAGCAACACTGAAGCTTTCTTT.

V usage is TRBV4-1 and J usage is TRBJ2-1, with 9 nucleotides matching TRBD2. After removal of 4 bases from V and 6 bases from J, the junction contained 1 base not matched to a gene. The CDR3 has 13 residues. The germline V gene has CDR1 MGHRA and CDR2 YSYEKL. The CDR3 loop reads CASSPGLANEQFF. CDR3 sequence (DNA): TGCGCCAGCAGCCCGGGACTAGCCAATGAGCAGTTCTTC.

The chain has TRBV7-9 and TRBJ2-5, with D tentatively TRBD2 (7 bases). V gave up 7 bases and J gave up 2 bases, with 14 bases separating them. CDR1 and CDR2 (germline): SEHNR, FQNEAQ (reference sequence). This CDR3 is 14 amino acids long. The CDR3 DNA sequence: TGTGCCAGCAACAAGGGGGGGACTCAAGAGACCCAGTACTTC. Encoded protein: CASNKGGTQETQYF. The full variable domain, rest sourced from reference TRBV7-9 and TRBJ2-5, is DTGVSQNPRHKITKRGQNVTFRCDPISEHNRLYWYRQTLGQGPEFLTYFQNEAQLEKSRLLSDRFSAERPKGSFSTLEIQRTEQGDSAMYLCASNKGGTQETQYFGPGTRLLVL.

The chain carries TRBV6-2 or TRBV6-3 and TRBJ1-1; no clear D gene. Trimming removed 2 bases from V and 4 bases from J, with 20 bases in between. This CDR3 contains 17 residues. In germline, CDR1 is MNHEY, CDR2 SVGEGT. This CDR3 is CASSYDPYGPISTEAFF. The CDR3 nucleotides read TGTGCCAGCAGTTACGACCCATATGGGCCTATTAGCACTGAAGCTTTCTTT.

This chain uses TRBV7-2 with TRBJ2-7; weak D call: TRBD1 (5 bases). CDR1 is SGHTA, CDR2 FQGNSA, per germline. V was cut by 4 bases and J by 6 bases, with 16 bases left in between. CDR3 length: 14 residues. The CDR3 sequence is CASSSGPRVGEQYF. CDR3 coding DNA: TGTGCCAGCAGCTCAGGGCCGCGAGTTGGCGAGCAGTACTTC.

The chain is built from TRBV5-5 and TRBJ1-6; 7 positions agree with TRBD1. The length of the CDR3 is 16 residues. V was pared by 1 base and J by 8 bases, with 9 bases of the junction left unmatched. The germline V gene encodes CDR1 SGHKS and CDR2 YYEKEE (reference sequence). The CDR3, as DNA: TGTGCCAGCAGCTTGATCGCCGGGACAGTACATTCACCCCTCCACTTT. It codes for CASSLIAGTVHSPLHF. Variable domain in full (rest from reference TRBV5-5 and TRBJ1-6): DAGVTQSPTHLIKTRGQQVTLRCSPISGHKSVSWYQQVLGQGPQFIFQYYEKEERGRGNFPDRFSARQFPNYSSELNVNALLLGDSALYLCASSLIAGTVHSPLHFGNGTRLTVT.

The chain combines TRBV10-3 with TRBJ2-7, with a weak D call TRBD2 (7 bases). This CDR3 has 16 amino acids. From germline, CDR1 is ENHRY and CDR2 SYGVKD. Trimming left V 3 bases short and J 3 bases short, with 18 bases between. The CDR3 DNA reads TGTGCCATCAGTGAACGCCGGGCAGGGGAGGGCTACGAGCAGTACTTC. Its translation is CAISERRAGEGYEQYF.

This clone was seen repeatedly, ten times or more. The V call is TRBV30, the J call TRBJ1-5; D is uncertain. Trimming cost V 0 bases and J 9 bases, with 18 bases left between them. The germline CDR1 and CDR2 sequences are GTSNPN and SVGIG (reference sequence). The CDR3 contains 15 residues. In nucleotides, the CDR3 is TGTGCCTGGAGTGTTTCGGTCGGAAAACGGGGGCCCCAGCATTTT. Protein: CAWSVSVGKRGPQHF.

CDR3: CASSIGGQGRSTEAFF. CDR3 sequence (DNA): TGTGCCAGTAGTATAGGAGGACAGGGGAGAAGCACTGAAGCTTTCTTT. V usage is TRBV19 and J usage is TRBJ1-1, with 9 bases that match TRBD1. The germline gives CDR1 LNHDA, CDR2 SQIVND (reference sequence). The ends lost 1 base at V and 4 bases at J; junction bases unmatched: 7. The CDR3 totals 16 residues.

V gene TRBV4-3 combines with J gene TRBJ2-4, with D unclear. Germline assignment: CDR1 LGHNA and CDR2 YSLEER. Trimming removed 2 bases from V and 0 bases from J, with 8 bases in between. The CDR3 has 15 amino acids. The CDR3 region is CASSQYPVAKNIQYF. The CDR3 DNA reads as TGCGCCAGCAGCCAATACCCAGTAGCCAAAAACATTCAGTACTTC.

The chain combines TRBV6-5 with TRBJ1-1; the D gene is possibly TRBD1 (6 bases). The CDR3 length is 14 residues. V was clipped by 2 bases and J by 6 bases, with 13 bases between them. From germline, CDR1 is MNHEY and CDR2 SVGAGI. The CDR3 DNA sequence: TGTGCCAGCAGTTACCTGGGGGGGCTCGCTGAAGCTTTCTTT. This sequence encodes CASSYLGGLAEAFF.

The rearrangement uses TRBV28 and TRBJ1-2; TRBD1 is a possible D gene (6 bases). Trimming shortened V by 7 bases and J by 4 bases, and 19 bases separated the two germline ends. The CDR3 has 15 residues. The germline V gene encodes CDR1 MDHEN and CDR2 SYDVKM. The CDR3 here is CASKSLDRTFYGYTF. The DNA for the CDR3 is TGTGCCAGCAAATCCCTTGACAGGACCTTCTATGGCTACACCTTC.

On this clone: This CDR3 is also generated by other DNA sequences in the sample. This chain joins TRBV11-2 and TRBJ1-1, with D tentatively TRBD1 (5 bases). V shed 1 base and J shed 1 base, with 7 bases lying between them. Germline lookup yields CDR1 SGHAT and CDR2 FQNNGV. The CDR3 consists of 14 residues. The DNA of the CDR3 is TGTGCCAGCAGCTTAGGCAGGGCGAACACTGAAGCTTTCTTT. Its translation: CASSLGRANTEAFF.

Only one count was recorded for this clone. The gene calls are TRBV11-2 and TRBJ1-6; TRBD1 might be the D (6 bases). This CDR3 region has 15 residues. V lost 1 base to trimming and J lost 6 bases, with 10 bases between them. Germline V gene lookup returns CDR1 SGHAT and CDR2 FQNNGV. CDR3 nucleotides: TGTGCCAGCAGCTTAGGTCGGGGGGCTAATTCACCCCTCCACTTT. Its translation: CASSLGRGANSPLHF.

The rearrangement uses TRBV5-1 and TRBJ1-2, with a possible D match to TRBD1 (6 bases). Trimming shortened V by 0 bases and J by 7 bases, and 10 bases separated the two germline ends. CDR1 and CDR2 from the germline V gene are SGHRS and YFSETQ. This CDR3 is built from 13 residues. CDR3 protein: CASSLDRVGGYTF. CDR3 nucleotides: TGCGCCAGCAGCTTGGACAGGGTCGGTGGCTACACCTTC.

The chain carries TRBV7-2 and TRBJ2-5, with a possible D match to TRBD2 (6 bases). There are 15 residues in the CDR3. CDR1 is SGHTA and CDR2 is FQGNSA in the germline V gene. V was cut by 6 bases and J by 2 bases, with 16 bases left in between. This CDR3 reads CASRTTRGTQETQYF. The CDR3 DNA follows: TGTGCCAGCAGAACCACCCGGGGGACTCAAGAGACCCAGTACTTC.

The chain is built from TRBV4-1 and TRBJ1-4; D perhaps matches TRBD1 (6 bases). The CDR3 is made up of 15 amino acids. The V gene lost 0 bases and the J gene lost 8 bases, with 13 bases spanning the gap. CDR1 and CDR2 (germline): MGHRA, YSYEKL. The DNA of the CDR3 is TGCGCCAGCAGCCAAGATCAACAGGGTGGGGAAAAACTGTTTTTT. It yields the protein CASSQDQQGGEKLFF.

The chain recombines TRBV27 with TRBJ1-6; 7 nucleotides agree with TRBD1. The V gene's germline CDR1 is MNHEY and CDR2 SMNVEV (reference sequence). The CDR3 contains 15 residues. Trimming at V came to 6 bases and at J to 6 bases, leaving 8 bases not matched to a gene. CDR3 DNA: TGTGCCAGCAGGGAACAGGGGCAAGGTAATTCACCCCTCCACTTT. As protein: CASREQGQGNSPLHF.

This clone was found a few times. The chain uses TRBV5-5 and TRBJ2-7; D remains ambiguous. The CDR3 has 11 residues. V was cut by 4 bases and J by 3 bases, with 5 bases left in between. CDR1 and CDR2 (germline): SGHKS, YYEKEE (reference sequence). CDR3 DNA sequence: TGTGCCAGCAGCCCCCTCTACGAGCAGTACTTC. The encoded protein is CASSPLYEQYF.

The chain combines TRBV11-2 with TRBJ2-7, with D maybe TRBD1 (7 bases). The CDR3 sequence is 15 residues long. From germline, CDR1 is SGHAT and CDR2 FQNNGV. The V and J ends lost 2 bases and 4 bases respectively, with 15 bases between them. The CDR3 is CASSLLEGARYEQYF. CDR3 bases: TGTGCCAGCAGCTTACTGGAGGGGGCACGGTACGAGCAGTACTTC.

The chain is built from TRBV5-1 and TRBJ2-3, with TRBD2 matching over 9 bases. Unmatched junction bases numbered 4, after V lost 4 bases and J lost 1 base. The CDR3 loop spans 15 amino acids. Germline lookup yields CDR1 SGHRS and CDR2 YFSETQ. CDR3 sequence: CASSRGRVGTDTQYF. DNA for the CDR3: TGCGCCAGCAGCCGCGGGAGGGTTGGCACAGATACGCAGTATTTT.

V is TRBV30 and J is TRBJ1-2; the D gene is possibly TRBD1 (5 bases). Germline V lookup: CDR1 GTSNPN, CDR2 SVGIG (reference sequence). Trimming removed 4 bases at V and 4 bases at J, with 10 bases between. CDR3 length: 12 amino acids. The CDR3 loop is CAWTQGPYGYTF. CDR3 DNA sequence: TGTGCCTGGACCCAGGGTCCCTATGGCTACACCTTC.